This T cell receptor beta chain originates from a study of cytomegalovirus exposure and HLA in healthy donors. General study points: What a later analysis showed was that several of the most significant clusters appeared linked to common viral pathogens.

The CDR3 totals 15 residues. The ends lost 1 base at V and 4 bases at J; junction bases unmatched: 5. Germline V lookup: CDR1 SGHAT, CDR2 FQNNGV. The PCR had 60 Vbeta and 13 Jbeta primers. TCRdb keeps only in-frame clones here, not all; method: immunoSEQ multiplex PCR. The sample has about 210,000 clones; approximately 81% are singletons. Remarks on this clone: Its specificity is not known.

The gene calls are TRBV11-2 and TRBJ1-1, with 8 bases fitting TRBD1. The sample taken for sequencing was PBMCs. The receptor was isolated from a young man in good health and CMV-seronegative. CDR3 DNA: TGTGCCAGCAGCTTAGGGACAGGGAGGGGCACTGAAGCTTTCTTT. Translated, it gives CASSLGTGRGTEAFF.